This TCR beta chain was obtained from a study of vaccination and CD4 T cells after COVID-19. Overall study findings and caveats: Relatively few convalescent patients were studied; early post-infection timepoints were not included.

The Oncomine TCR Beta short-read assay was what sequenced the DNA obtained from cultured CD4+ T cells. TCRdb re-called the PCR reads with MiXCR, one entry per CDR3 protein. The sample contains 10,000 to 15,000 distinct CDR3 sequences, around 70% of which appear only once. On this clonotype: Its antigen is as yet unknown.

Treatment described: roughly 10-day PBMC culture with coronavirus spike peptide pools or control peptides (ViraFEST assay). Negative selection separated CD4+ T cells from roughly ten-day cultures. The ends lost 2 bases at V and 2 bases at J; junction bases unmatched: 7. Per germline, CDR1 GTSNPN and CDR2 SVGIG (reference sequence). The length of the CDR3 is 15 residues. The rearrangement joins TRBV30 to TRBJ2-3, with 7 bases fitting TRBD2. The sequences come from CD4+ T cells from blood, cultured in vitro, collected after SARS-CoV-2 vaccination. The sequence was obtained from a human donor who received a COVID-19 vaccine. The CDR3 nucleotides read TGTGCCTGGAGTAAGGCTAGCGGACTCACAGATACGCAGTATTTT. It is translated as CAWSKASGLTDTQYF.